This TCR beta chain was observed in a study of T cell changes during pregnancy in multiple sclerosis (dated by TCRdb to about 2019). For the wider study: Changes in the T cell repertoire over the course of pregnancy were examined in this study in women with multiple sclerosis.

Libraries came from the immunoSEQ multiplex PCR assay. TCRdb carries this immuneACCESS record with in-frame sequences only. Its versions omit some clonotypes, under half of them owing to an unresolved V gene in the studies checked, with the rest unexplained. Here the sample has under 95,000 clones; 93% occur a single time. The top ten constitute less than 0.85% of the sample. The CDR3 contains 17 residues, cysteine and phenylalanine counted. Of the read, only the CDR3 DNA is kept; its 51 bases are in frame from base 1. V has 3 bases trimmed and J has 0 bases trimmed; junction bases matching no gene number 7. Taken from the germline V gene, the CDR1 and CDR2 loops are LGHNA and YNFKEQ. A remark on this clone: The antigen it binds to is not known. Per-nucleotide qualities are absent, and no much larger clonotype sits a single base away.

The sequences come from peripheral blood, collected in the second trimester of pregnancy. The chain employs TRBV4-2 and TRBJ1-2; TRBD1 aligns with 10 central bases. This TCR was sampled from a female donor in good health, enrolled as a control in a pregnancy study. The CDR3 protein: CASSQSGTGASNYGYTF. The DNA sequence is given as TGTGCCAGCAGCCAGTCGGGGACAGGGGCCTCTAACTATGGCTACACCTTC.